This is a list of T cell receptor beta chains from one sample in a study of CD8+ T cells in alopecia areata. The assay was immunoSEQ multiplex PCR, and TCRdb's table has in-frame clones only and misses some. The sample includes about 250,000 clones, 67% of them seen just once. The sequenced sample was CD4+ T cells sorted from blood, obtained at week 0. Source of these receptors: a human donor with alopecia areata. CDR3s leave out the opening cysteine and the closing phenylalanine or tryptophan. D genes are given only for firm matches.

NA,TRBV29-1,SVSLAGSGASVLT
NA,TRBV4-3,ASSQGAGTYEQY
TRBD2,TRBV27,ASSAGLAGARFTQY
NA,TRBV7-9,ASSLAAGQYEQY
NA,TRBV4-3,ASSQVGNTEAF
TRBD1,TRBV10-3,AIRKGQAEQF
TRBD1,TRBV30,AWTPGGRTDTQY
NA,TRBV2,ASSDSGYDYGYT
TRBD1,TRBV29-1,SVGDRRRYGYT
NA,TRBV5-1,ASMLDTNTGELF
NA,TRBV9,ASSLAAGYNEQF
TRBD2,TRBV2,ASSAPGLAGGPNTGELF
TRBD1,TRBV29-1,SVSGTGNLPATNEKLF
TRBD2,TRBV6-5,ASRSGTSGTYEQY
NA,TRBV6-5,ASSLGVGEKLF
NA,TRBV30,ASTSSLDWYQETQY
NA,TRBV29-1,SVVPGSTDTQY
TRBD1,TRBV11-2,ASAGTGGNIQY
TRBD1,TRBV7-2,ASSQSGQTSYEQY
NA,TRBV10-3,AISESGGETQY
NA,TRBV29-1,SVVGGNTDTQY
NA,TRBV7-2,ASSLGSGTQY
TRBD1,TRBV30,AWSTGTGDSYEQY
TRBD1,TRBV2,ATFRDRAYEQY
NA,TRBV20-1,SFLGTDTQY
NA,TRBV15,ATSRAAEPLH
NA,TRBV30,AWSAQTNTEAF
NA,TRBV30,AWSAPKSEQF
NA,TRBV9,ASSVVSGQNEKLF
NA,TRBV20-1,SARVRETQY
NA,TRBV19,ASSIFHRDNKNIQY
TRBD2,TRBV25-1,ASSKTSGQNIQY
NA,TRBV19,ASSIGAGSETQY
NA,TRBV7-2,ASSLWAGGQETQY